A single sample is the source of the 28 T cell receptor beta chains below, sequenced in a study of blood T cell repertoires in COVID-19. Produced via immunoSEQ multiplex PCR; TCRdb's table is partial and in-frame only. This sample has fewer than 35,000 clones, with approximately 91% found just once. The material sequenced was peripheral blood. The receptors derive from a woman over 75 with active or convalescent COVID-19.

The CDR3 protein is CASSPPGQGWYGYTF. The CDR3, as DNA: TGTGCCAGCTCACCCCCGGGACAGGGGTGGTATGGCTACACCTTC. The J gene is TRBJ1-2, the V gene TRBV18; 10 nucleotides match TRBD1. With V trimmed by 3 bases and J by 5 bases, 6 bases remained unmatched. Germline loops: CDR1 KGHSH, CDR2 LQKENI. CDR3 length: 15 residues.

This clone was found once. The chain combines TRBV12-5 with TRBJ2-3; TRBD1 aligns across 8 bases. Germline CDR1 and CDR2: LGHNT and FRNRAP. The CDR3 sequence is 16 residues long. The V gene end was trimmed by 2 bases and the J gene end by 0 bases; junction bases not matched to a gene: 4. The CDR3 region has the DNA TGTGCTAGTGGTTTGCAGACAGGGGTTAGCACAGATACGCAGTATTTT. Its protein product is CASGLQTGVSTDTQYF.

The chain carries TRBV10-3 and TRBJ1-1; 8 nucleotides line up with TRBD1. Per the germline V gene, CDR1 is ENHRY and CDR2 is SYGVKD. The CDR3 is 17 residues long. With V trimmed by 4 bases and J by 1 base, 11 bases remained unmatched. The CDR3, as DNA: TGTGCCATCAGTGGGTCAGGGGGCCTATTACGGAACACTGAAGCTTTCTTT. Protein: CAISGSGGLLRNTEAFF.

The chain links TRBV10-3 to TRBJ1-1; 8 nucleotides agree with TRBD1. In germline, CDR1 is ENHRY, CDR2 SYGVKD. With 5 bases clipped from V and 3 bases from J, the junction kept 2 bases outside the gene matches. This CDR3 has 13 residues. In DNA form, the CDR3 reads TGTGCCATCAGTAGGGACAGGTACACTGAAGCTTTCTTT. It encodes CAISRDRYTEAFF.

This chain connects TRBV4-1 to TRBJ1-2, with a possible D match to TRBD1 (5 bases). CDR3 length: 18 residues. Trimming removed 5 bases from V and 4 bases from J, with 26 bases in between. CDR1 is MGHRA and CDR2 is YSYEKL in the germline V gene. CDR3 in DNA: TGCGCCAGCAGCTCCAAGTGGGGCCAGGACGCCCTGTTCTATGGCTACACCTTC. Protein: CASSSKWGQDALFYGYTF.

V is TRBV27 and J is TRBJ1-5; 7 bases match TRBD1. Germline assignment: CDR1 MNHEY and CDR2 SMNVEV (reference sequence). The CDR3 runs to 13 residues. J gave up 11 bases and V 6 bases, and 10 bases lay outside the gene matches. The CDR3 DNA follows: TGTGCCAGCAGCCTCCGAGACAGGGCTGCCCAGCATTTT. This codes for CASSLRDRAAQHF.

The chain combines TRBV6-5 with TRBJ2-7; 9 bases map to TRBD2. The J segment lost 3 bases and the V segment lost 6 bases, leaving 9 bases of the junction unmatched. Germline V lookup: CDR1 MNHEY, CDR2 SVGAGI. The CDR3 has 15 residues. CDR3 nucleotides: TGTGCCAGCAGCCTGGGACTAGCCGACATCTACGAGCAGTACTTC. This codes for CASSLGLADIYEQYF.

CDR3 sequence reads: CASSLTGDYNSPLHF. CDR3 nucleotide sequence: TGTGCCAGCAGCTTGACCGGTGATTACAATTCACCCCTCCACTTT. The genes are TRBV5-4 and TRBJ1-6; D gene uncertain. This CDR3 is built from 15 residues. The germline V and J ends were trimmed by 1 base and 7 bases, with 12 bases remaining between them. CDR1 SGHNT and CDR2 YYREEE come from the germline V gene (reference sequence).

This chain joins TRBV9 and TRBJ2-5; TRBD2 agrees at 16 bases. J lost 3 bases, V lost 4 bases, and 6 bases had no gene match. The CDR3 loop spans 17 amino acids. The V gene's germline CDR1 is SGDLS and CDR2 YYNGEE. The CDR3 spells CASSLGTSGGDKETQYF. The CDR3 DNA follows: TGTGCCAGCAGCCTCGGGACTAGCGGGGGGGACAAAGAGACCCAGTACTTC.

The chain couples TRBV19 to TRBJ2-1; TRBD2 matches 11 bases. J was trimmed by 0 bases and V by 0 bases; bases with no gene match: 10. CDR1 LNHDA and CDR2 SQIVND come from the germline V gene (reference sequence). The CDR3 length is 20 residues. For the CDR3, the DNA is TGTGCCAGTAGTATAGACCCTAGCGGGGGGCCCCGGAGCTCCTACAATGAGCAGTTCTTC. Protein product: CASSIDPSGGPRSSYNEQFF.

This chain connects TRBV6-5 to TRBJ2-7, with TRBD1 matching over 7 bases. The V segment lost 5 bases and the J segment 2 bases; nucleotides outside the gene matches: 9. The germline CDR1 and CDR2 sequences are MNHEY and SVGAGI. The CDR3 sequence is 15 residues long. CDR3 residues: CASSPGTASTYEQYF. In nucleotides, the CDR3 is TGTGCCAGCAGTCCGGGGACAGCGAGCACCTACGAGCAGTACTTC.

The CDR3 reads CASSPLADTQYF. The CDR3, as DNA: TGTGCCAGCTCACCACTAGCAGATACGCAGTATTTT. The chain combines TRBV18 with TRBJ2-3; D gene ambiguous. Trimming shortened V by 1 base and J by 4 bases, and 3 bases separated the two germline ends. Germline CDR1 KGHSH, CDR2 LQKENI. This CDR3 is built from 12 residues.

The V and J genes are TRBV5-6 and TRBJ2-7; 7 nucleotides match TRBD2. This CDR3 region has 15 residues. The V segment lost 4 bases and the J segment 4 bases; nucleotides outside the gene matches: 11. CDR1 SGHDT and CDR2 YYEEEE come from the germline V gene. Here the CDR3 DNA reads TGTGCCAGCAGCCGAAGAGACGGGGGGAGGTACGAGCAGTACTTC. It encodes CASSRRDGGRYEQYF.

V usage is TRBV6-5 and J usage is TRBJ1-2, with a possible D match to TRBD1 (5 bases). The germline V gene has CDR1 MNHEY and CDR2 SVGAGI. This CDR3 is built from 12 residues. With 5 bases removed from V and 8 bases from J, the gap between germline ends came to 12 bases. The CDR3 is CASSPGTWGYTF. The CDR3 nucleotides are TGTGCCAGCAGTCCCGGGACTTGGGGCTACACCTTC.

V usage is TRBV19 and J usage is TRBJ1-1; D remains unclear. The CDR3 spans 13 residues. Trimming took 4 bases from V and 1 from J, leaving 7 bases between them. CDR1 and CDR2 (germline): LNHDA, SQIVND (reference sequence). CDR3 region: CASSTEGNTEAFF. The CDR3 nucleotides are TGTGCCAGTAGTACTGAGGGGAACACTGAAGCTTTCTTT.

This clone was seen once. The chain couples TRBV5-6 to TRBJ2-5, with 9 nucleotides matching TRBD2. The CDR3 totals 17 residues. V gave up 0 bases and J gave up 4 bases; unmatched junction bases: 10. The germline gives CDR1 SGHDT, CDR2 YYEEEE. The CDR3: CASSLVGRAGGGETQYF. In DNA, the CDR3 is TGTGCCAGCAGCTTGGTCGGGCGAGCGGGGGGCGGAGAGACCCAGTACTTC.

The rearrangement uses TRBV5-1 and TRBJ1-6; possibly TRBD1 for D (5 bases). The CDR3 is made up of 15 amino acids. V lost 2 bases and J lost 8, with 14 bases in between. Germline V gene lookup returns CDR1 SGHRS and CDR2 YFSETQ. The CDR3 loop reads CASSFGGSFDSPLHF. In DNA form, the CDR3 reads TGCGCCAGCAGCTTCGGGGGATCGTTCGATTCACCCCTCCACTTT.

This clone occurred a few times. V usage is TRBV3-1 (or the pseudogene TRBV3-2) and J usage is TRBJ2-6, with a possible D match to TRBD2 (6 bases). Trimming took off 2 bases at V and 1 base at J, with 18 bases between the two ends. The CDR3 totals 19 residues. Germline CDR1 and CDR2: LGHDT and YNNKEL (reference sequence). The CDR3: CASSQIVLGGPSGANVLTF. The CDR3 DNA reads TGTGCCAGCAGCCAAATCGTTTTGGGGGGTCCATCTGGGGCCAACGTCCTGACTTTC.

This clone was seen only a few times. This chain connects TRBV21-1 to TRBJ2-7; the DNA was not compared with TRBD1, the D call given in the table. TRBV21-1 has pseudogene status. The CDR3 totals 12 residues. The DNA of the CDR3 is TGTGCCAGCAGCAATATTTGGCAAAAAAGGTACTTC. Translating it yields CASSNIWQKRYF.

The rearrangement uses TRBV7-9 and TRBJ1-4; 8 bases fit TRBD1. The CDR3 has 15 residues. CDR1 and CDR2 from the germline V gene are SEHNR and FQNEAQ (reference sequence). Trimming removed 5 bases from V and 5 bases from J; junction bases left unmatched: 7. Here the CDR3 reads CASSPGQGENEKLFF. The CDR3 DNA reads as TGTGCCAGCAGCCCAGGACAGGGTGAGAATGAAAAACTGTTTTTT.

The gene calls are TRBV27 and TRBJ2-1; D is possibly TRBD1 (5 bases). The length of the CDR3 is 16 residues. Germline V gives CDR1 MNHEY, CDR2 SMNVEV (reference sequence). The germline V and J ends were trimmed by 1 base and 0 bases, with 10 bases remaining between them. CDR3 nucleotide sequence: TGTGCCAGCAGTTTATGGCAGGGTGTCTCCTACAATGAGCAGTTCTTC. This sequence encodes CASSLWQGVSYNEQFF.

The chain recombines TRBV4-2 with TRBJ1-2; D remains unclear. With 4 bases removed from V and 0 bases from J, the gap between germline ends came to 21 bases. The CDR3 runs to 18 residues. Germline V CDR1 and CDR2: LGHNA, YNFKEQ. The CDR3 DNA sequence: TGTGCCAGCAGCCGCCTCAGTCTCGGAGGAGTCCCTAACTATGGCTACACCTTC. This encodes CASSRLSLGGVPNYGYTF.

This rearrangement joins TRBV5-1 to TRBJ1-2; TRBD1 aligns across 8 bases. Germline V gives CDR1 SGHRS, CDR2 YFSETQ. J lost 3 bases, V lost 5 bases, and 6 bases had no gene match. CDR3 length: 14 amino acids. CDR3 sequence reads: CASSQDRVDYGYTF. The CDR3 DNA reads TGCGCCAGCAGTCAGGACAGGGTCGACTATGGCTACACCTTC.

The chain couples TRBV4-2 to TRBJ1-5; D gene unclear. V shed 0 bases and J shed 7 bases, with 16 bases lying between them. The CDR3 is 16 amino acids. Per germline, CDR1 LGHNA and CDR2 YNFKEQ. In DNA, the CDR3 is TGTGCCAGCAGCCAAGATTTAAGGAAGGCAGGCCAGCCCCAGCATTTT. This gives the protein CASSQDLRKAGQPQHF.

This chain joins TRBV5-1 and TRBJ1-4; D may be TRBD1 (6 bases). The CDR3 has 16 residues. The germline V and J ends were trimmed by 2 bases and 6 bases, with 17 bases remaining between them. CDR1 and CDR2 from the germline V gene are SGHRS and YFSETQ. The CDR3 region is CASSFFPGAVDEKLFF. The CDR3 coding sequence is TGCGCCAGCAGCTTTTTCCCAGGGGCGGTGGATGAAAAACTGTTTTTT.

CDR3 DNA: TGTGCCAGCAGCTTAGCCCTACGGACTGCAACTAATGAAAAACTGTTTTTT. It is translated as CASSLALRTATNEKLFF. The V call is TRBV7-9, the J call TRBJ1-4; D uncertain. CDR3 length: 17 amino acids. Germline V lookup: CDR1 SEHNR, CDR2 FQNEAQ (reference sequence). Trimming cost V 0 bases and J 0 bases, with 11 bases left between them.

The chain joins TRBV5-1 to TRBJ2-1; 9 bases align to TRBD2. The CDR3 runs 17 residues. CDR1 is SGHRS and CDR2 is YFSETQ in the germline V gene. V was clipped by 2 bases and J by 7 bases; unmatched bases: 13. DNA of the CDR3: TGCGCCAGCAGCTTTTACCGAAGCGGGGGGCCAGGGAATGAGCAGTTCTTC. The encoded protein is CASSFYRSGGPGNEQFF.

J is TRBJ2-1 and V is TRBV7-2; the D gene is possibly TRBD2 (5 bases). This CDR3 spans 13 amino acids. Trimming took 5 bases from V and 8 from J, leaving 13 bases between them. Germline V lookup: CDR1 SGHTA, CDR2 FQGNSA. Written as DNA, the CDR3 is TGTGCCAGCAGCAGACGAGGGCGGGATGAGCAGTTCTTC. Amino acid sequence: CASSRRGRDEQFF.